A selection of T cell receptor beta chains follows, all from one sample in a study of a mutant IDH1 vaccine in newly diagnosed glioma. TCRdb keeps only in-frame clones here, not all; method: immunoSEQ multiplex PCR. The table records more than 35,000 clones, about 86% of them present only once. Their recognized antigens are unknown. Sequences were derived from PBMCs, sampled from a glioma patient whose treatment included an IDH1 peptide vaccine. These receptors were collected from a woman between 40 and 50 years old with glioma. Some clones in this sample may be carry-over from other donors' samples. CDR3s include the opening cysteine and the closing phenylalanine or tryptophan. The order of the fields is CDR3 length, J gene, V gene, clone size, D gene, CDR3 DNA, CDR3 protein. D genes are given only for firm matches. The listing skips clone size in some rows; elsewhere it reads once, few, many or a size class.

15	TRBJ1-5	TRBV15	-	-	TGTGCCACCAGCAGACGAGTAGGGGTCAATCAGCCCCAGCATTTT	CATSRRVGVNQPQHF
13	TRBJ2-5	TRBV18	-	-	TGTGCCAGCTCACGGGGAGGAGGGGAGACCCAGTACTTC	CASSRGGGETQYF
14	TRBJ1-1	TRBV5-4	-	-	TGTGCCAGCAGCTTGTATTTCGAGAACACTGAAGCTTTCTTT	CASSLYFENTEAFF
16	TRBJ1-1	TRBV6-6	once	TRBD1	TGTGCCAGCAGTGGCAAAACAGGGGAAGGGGACACTGAAGCTTTCTTT	CASSGKTGEGDTEAFF
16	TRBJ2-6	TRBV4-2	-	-	TGTGCCAGCAGCCAAGATTCAGGCGCTGGGGCCAACGTCCTGACTTTC	CASSQDSGAGANVLTF
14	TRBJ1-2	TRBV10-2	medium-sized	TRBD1	TGCGCCAGCAGTGAGGCAGGGGGGGCCTATGGCTACACCTTC	CASSEAGGAYGYTF
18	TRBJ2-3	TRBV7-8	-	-	TGTGCCAGCAGCTTAGCGCGGGTAGGGAGGTCTAGCACAGATACGCAGTATTTT	CASSLARVGRSSTDTQYF
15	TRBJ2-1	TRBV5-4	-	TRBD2	TGTGCCAGCAGACCGACTAGCGGCAATTTCAATGAGCAGTTCTTC	CASRPTSGNFNEQFF
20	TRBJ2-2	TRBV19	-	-	TGTGCCAGTAGTATAGCCCCAAAGGTTCGGGTGGAGGGGAACACCGGGGAGCTGTTTTTT	CASSIAPKVRVEGNTGELFF
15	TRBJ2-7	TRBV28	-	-	TGTGCCAGCAACTCCCCAGCTAGCGCAACCTACGAGCAGTACTTC	CASNSPASATYEQYF
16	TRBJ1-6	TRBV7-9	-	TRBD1	TGTGCCAGCAGCGGAAAGGTCCGCAGGGGGATATCACCCCTCCACTTT	CASSGKVRRGISPLHF
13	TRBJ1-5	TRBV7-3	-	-	TGTGCCAGCAGCCAGGACAGTTATCAGCCCCAGCATTTT	CASSQDSYQPQHF
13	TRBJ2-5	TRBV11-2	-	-	TGTGCCAGCAGCGCCTTCGGGTCAGGGACCCAGTACTTC	CASSAFGSGTQYF
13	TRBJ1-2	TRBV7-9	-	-	TGTGCCAGCAGCTTAACAGCGCTATATGGCTACACCTTC	CASSLTALYGYTF
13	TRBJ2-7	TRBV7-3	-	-	TGTGCCAGCAGCTTGGGGCAGGGTGACGAGCAGTACTTC	CASSLGQGDEQYF
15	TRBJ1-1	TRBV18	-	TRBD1	TGTGCCAGCTCACCACGGACAGGGACGAACACTGAAGCTTTCTTT	CASSPRTGTNTEAFF
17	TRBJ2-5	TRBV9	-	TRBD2	TGTGCCAGCAGCTCCCCGACTAGCGGGGGCCTCCAAGAGACCCAGTACTTC	CASSSPTSGGLQETQYF
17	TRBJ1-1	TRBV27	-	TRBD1	TGTGCCAGCAGTAGACCCTGGGGGACAGGGGGTATCACTGAAGCTTTCTTT	CASSRPWGTGGITEAFF
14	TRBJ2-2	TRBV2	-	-	TGTGCCAGCAGTGAACTGGTCGGAGCCGGGGAGCTGTTTTTT	CASSELVGAGELFF
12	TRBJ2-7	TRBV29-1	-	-	TGCAGCGTTGCAGGGATATCCTACGAGCAGTACTTC	CSVAGISYEQYF
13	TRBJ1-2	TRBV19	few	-	TGTGCCAGTAGTATAGTGGACAATCGGGGCTACACCTTC	CASSIVDNRGYTF
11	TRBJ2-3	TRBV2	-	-	TGTGCCAGCGGGCAACAAGATACGCAGTATTTT	CASGQQDTQYF
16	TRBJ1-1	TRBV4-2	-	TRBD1	TGTGCCAGCAGCTTCAATCCGGGACAGGGTAGACCTGAAGCTTTCTTT	CASSFNPGQGRPEAFF
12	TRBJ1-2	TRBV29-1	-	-	TGCAGCGCCTACGAAAACCTGTGGGGCTACACCTTC	CSAYENLWGYTF
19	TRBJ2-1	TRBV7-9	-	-	TGTGCCAGCAGCTTGGGCGGGCTCTCCCACCCCCCCTACTACAATGAGCAGTTCTTC	CASSLGGLSHPPYYNEQFF
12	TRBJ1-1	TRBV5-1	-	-	TGCGCCAGCAGCGCAGCAACAGGTGCAGCTTTCTTT	CASSAATGAAFF
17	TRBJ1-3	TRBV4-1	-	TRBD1	TGCGCCAGCAGTGTGAACAGGGGGCGTAACAGGGGAAACACCATATATTTT	CASSVNRGRNRGNTIYF
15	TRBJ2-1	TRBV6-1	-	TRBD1	TGTGCCAGCAGCATCAGGGACAGGGAACGCAATGAGCAGTTCTTC	CASSIRDRERNEQFF
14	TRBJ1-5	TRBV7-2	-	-	TGTGCCAGCAGTCCCGGAGAGGGCGGTCAGCCCCAGCATTTT	CASSPGEGGQPQHF
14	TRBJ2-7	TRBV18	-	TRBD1	TGTGCCAGCTCACTTCGGACAGGTCCCTACGAGCAGTACTTC	CASSLRTGPYEQYF
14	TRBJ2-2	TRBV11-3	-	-	TGTGCCAGCAGCCCCCGGACGAGATCGGGGGAGCTGTTTTTT	CASSPRTRSGELFF
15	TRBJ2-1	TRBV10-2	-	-	TGCGCCAGCCGTGAGGGGGCGGGATCCTACAATGAGCAGTTCTTC	CASREGAGSYNEQFF
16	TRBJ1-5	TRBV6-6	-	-	TGTGCCAGCAGTTACGGGGACACACGGAACAATCAGCCCCAGCATTTT	CASSYGDTRNNQPQHF
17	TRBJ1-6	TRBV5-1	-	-	TGCGCCAGCAGCTTTCTTTTGGGGCAGGGGATCAATTCACCCCTCCACTTT	CASSFLLGQGINSPLHF
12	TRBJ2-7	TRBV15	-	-	TGTGCCACCAGCAGGAGCTCCTACGAGCAGTACTTC	CATSRSSYEQYF
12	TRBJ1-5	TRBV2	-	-	TGTGCCAGCAGTGGGGGAAATCAGCCCCAGCATTTT	CASSGGNQPQHF
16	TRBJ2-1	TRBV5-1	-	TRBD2	TGCGCCAGGAGTCAAAACACGGGAGGAAATTACAATGAGCAGTTCTTC	CARSQNTGGNYNEQFF
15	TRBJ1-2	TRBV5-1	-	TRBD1	TGCGCCAGCAGCTTGGATACAGGGGGCGCGTATGGCTACACCTTC	CASSLDTGGAYGYTF
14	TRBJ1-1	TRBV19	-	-	TGTGCCAGTAGTAAATCGCGGATGAACACTGAAGCTTTCTTT	CASSKSRMNTEAFF
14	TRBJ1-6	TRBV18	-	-	TGTGCCAGCTCACCACCGGGGATCAATTCACCCCTCCACTTT	CASSPPGINSPLHF
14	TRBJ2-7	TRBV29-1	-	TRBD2	TGCAGCACGAGGGGAGGGGCGGGTTTGAAAGAGCAGTACTTC	CSTRGGAGLKEQYF
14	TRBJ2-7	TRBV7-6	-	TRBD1	TGTGCCAGCAGCTTCCGAGACAGGGACTACGAGCAGTACTTC	CASSFRDRDYEQYF
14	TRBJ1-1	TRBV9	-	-	TGTGCCAGCAGCGAAGGGGGAATGAACACTGAAGCTTTCTTT	CASSEGGMNTEAFF
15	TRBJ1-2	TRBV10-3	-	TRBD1	TGTGCCATCAGTGTGGGGACAGGGGGCCACTATGGCTACACCTTC	CAISVGTGGHYGYTF
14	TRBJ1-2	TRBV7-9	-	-	TGTGCCAGCAGCCGACCTACAGGGATCGATGGCTACACCTTC	CASSRPTGIDGYTF
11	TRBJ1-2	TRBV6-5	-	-	TGTGCCAGCGGCGTCTCCTATGGCTACACCTTC	CASGVSYGYTF
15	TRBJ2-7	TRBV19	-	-	TGTGCCACCTTGAACGCCGCGGGGAACTCCTACGAGCAGTACTTC	CATLNAAGNSYEQYF
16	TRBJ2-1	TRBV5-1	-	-	TGCGCCAGCAGCTTAACGGAGGCTCCCCAGTACAATGAGCAGTTCTTC	CASSLTEAPQYNEQFF
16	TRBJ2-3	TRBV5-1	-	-	TGCGCCAGCAGCTTGGGGAGGGCCCCTAGCACAGATACGCAGTATTTT	CASSLGRAPSTDTQYF
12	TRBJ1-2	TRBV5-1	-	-	TGCGCCAGCAGCTCAAGTAACGGAGGCTACACCTTC	CASSSSNGGYTF
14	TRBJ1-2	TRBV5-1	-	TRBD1	TGCGCCAGCAGCGGTAGAGGACAGGGTGAAGGCTACACCTTC	CASSGRGQGEGYTF
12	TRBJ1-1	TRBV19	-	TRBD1	TGTGCCTGTCGACAGGGTTGGACTGAAGCTTTCTTT	CACRQGWTEAFF
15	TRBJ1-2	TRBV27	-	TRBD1	TGTGCCAGCAGCTTGATACAGGGGGCTGGATATGGCTACACCTTC	CASSLIQGAGYGYTF
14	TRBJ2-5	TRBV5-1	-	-	TGCGCCAGCAGCTTGACTAGCCTCCAAGAGACCCAGTACTTC	CASSLTSLQETQYF
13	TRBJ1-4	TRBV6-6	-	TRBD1	TGTGCCAGCAGGGGGACAGGGAGCGAAAAACTGTTTTTT	CASRGTGSEKLFF
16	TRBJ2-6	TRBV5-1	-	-	TGCGCCAGCAGCTTGGTTAGGAGCTCTGGGGCCAACGTCCTGACTTTC	CASSLVRSSGANVLTF
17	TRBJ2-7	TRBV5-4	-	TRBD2	TGTGCCAGCAGCTTGGGGGGTAGCGGGAGTTGGTCCTACGAGCAGTACTTC	CASSLGGSGSWSYEQYF